One TCR beta chain is described in this entry. What it recognizes is unknown. Documented time point: blood 2 weeks post-SBRT. As to treatment: 15 Gy SBRT to primary tumor, nephrectomy 4 weeks later. Blood was sampled at baseline, 2 weeks and 4 weeks after SBRT. The data are from a study of radiation and T cells in renal cell carcinoma. Notes on the study in general: Baseline intratumoral clonotype presence is unknown without pretreatment biopsies. In blood, top tumor clones expanded by 2 weeks, shrinking by 4.

The method was immunoSEQ multiplex PCR; TCRdb's version includes in-frame clones alone and lacks a portion of them. The data show 100,000 to 150,000 clones, 70% to 90% seen once. CDR1 is MDHEN and CDR2 is SYDVKM in the germline V gene. Losses at the gene ends were 6 bases for V and 4 bases for J; bases not matched to a gene: 5. The length of the CDR3 is 14 residues. This receptor was obtained from an older woman with renal cell carcinoma. V gene TRBV28 combines with J gene TRBJ1-2; 10 bases map to TRBD1. The sequenced sample was blood, obtained from a patient whose treatment included radiotherapy and nephrectomy. The CDR3 protein is CASRLRDRGYGYTF. In nucleotides, the CDR3 is TGTGCCAGCAGACTCCGGGACAGGGGCTATGGCTACACCTTC.